Each of the 22 T cell receptor beta chains below was sequenced from the same sample in a study of blood T cell repertoires in COVID-19. The repertoire was sequenced with immunoSEQ multiplex PCR; TCRdb's copy has only in-frame clones and lacks some. The sample shows under 350,000 clones, 65% to 90% of them seen only once. The material sequenced was peripheral blood. These receptors were collected from a human donor in a cohort sampled during active COVID-19.

This chain uses TRBV6-1 with TRBJ2-2, with D possibly matching TRBD1 (5 bases). V was clipped by 3 bases and J by 4 bases, with 15 bases between them. Germline V gene lookup returns CDR1 MNHNS and CDR2 SASEGT. The CDR3 totals 16 residues. As DNA, the CDR3 is TGTGCCAGCAGTGACCCGACAGCCTCGGGCACCGGGGAGCTGTTTTTT. It codes for CASSDPTASGTGELFF.

The rearrangement links TRBV2 to TRBJ2-3, with a possible D match to TRBD2 (7 bases). The CDR3 loop spans 14 amino acids. CDR1 and CDR2 from the germline V gene are SNHLY and FYNNEI. V shed 7 bases and J shed 4 bases, with 15 bases lying between them. The CDR3 DNA follows: TGTGCCAGCAATCCCCAAGGGGGGGCAGATACGCAGTATTTT. Translating it yields CASNPQGGADTQYF.

The chain couples TRBV18 to TRBJ2-6; D is possibly TRBD2 (6 bases). This CDR3 has 15 residues. V lost 3 bases, J lost 0 bases, and 6 bases lay in between. In germline, CDR1 is KGHSH, CDR2 LQKENI. The CDR3 DNA sequence: TGTGCCAGCTCACCGGGACTCTCTGGGGCCAACGTCCTGACTTTC. Its protein product is CASSPGLSGANVLTF.

The chain is built from TRBV19 and TRBJ1-6, with TRBD1 matching 7 bases. This CDR3 comprises 17 residues. Germline V CDR1 and CDR2: LNHDA, SQIVND (reference sequence). Losses at the gene ends were 6 bases for V and 10 bases for J; bases not matched to a gene: 18. The CDR3 region has the DNA TGTGCCAGTAGCCCACAGGGGAGAGGCTTGATGAGGTCACCCCTCCACTTT. Encoded protein: CASSPQGRGLMRSPLHF.

The chain uses TRBV4-2 and TRBJ2-2, with 7 bases fitting TRBD2. CDR3 length: 15 amino acids. The germline CDR1 and CDR2 sequences are LGHNA and YNFKEQ. The trim removed 0 bases at V and 3 bases at J, leaving 1 base unmatched. This CDR3 is CASSQETSDTGELFF. In nucleotides, the CDR3 is TGTGCCAGCAGCCAAGAAACTAGCGACACCGGGGAGCTGTTTTTT.

The gene calls are TRBV7-2 and TRBJ2-7, with TRBD1 matching over 10 bases. V lost 1 base, J lost 8 bases, and 2 bases stayed unmatched. The CDR3 is made up of 13 amino acids. Germline-derived CDR1 and CDR2 are SGHTA and FQGNSA. CDR3 loop: CASSLETGGKQYF. The CDR3 DNA reads TGTGCCAGCAGCTTAGAGACAGGGGGCAAGCAGTACTTC.

V and J are TRBV3-1 (or the pseudogene TRBV3-2) and TRBJ1-5; the D is unclear. CDR1 LGHDT and CDR2 YNNKEL come from the germline V gene (reference sequence). Trimming stripped 4 bases from V and 3 bases from J, with 4 bases between. This CDR3 has 12 residues. The DNA of the CDR3 is TGTGCCAGCAGCCTAAACAATCAGCCCCAGCATTTT. This codes for CASSLNNQPQHF.

The rearrangement joins TRBV28 to TRBJ2-1; tentatively, D is TRBD2 (6 bases). V lost 3 bases and J 7 bases, leaving 16 bases between the germline ends. There are 15 residues in the CDR3. Germline V gene sequence: CDR1 MDHEN, CDR2 SYDVKM. CDR3 nucleotide sequence: TGTGCCAGCAGTTTTAGCGGCATTAGACGGAATGAGCAGTTCTTC. Translated: CASSFSGIRRNEQFF.

This clone was observed a few times. The same CDR3 also results from other DNA sequences found in this sample. The chain has TRBV15 and TRBJ2-4, with 9 bases identical to TRBD1. The germline gives CDR1 LNHNV, CDR2 YYDKDF (reference sequence). J lost 5 bases, V lost 3 bases, and 8 bases had no gene match. The CDR3 contains 16 residues. The CDR3 nucleotides read TGTGCCACCAGCAGGGGCGGCCGGGACAGGGAAAACATTCAGTACTTC. It yields the protein CATSRGGRDRENIQYF.

The chain combines TRBV27 with TRBJ1-1; no definite D call. The CDR3 runs 19 residues. CDR1 is MNHEY and CDR2 is SMNVEV in the germline V gene (reference sequence). The ends were cut back, 4 bases at V and 0 bases at J, with 24 bases in the middle. This chain's CDR3 is CASSSENRRWAGMNTEAFF. DNA for the CDR3: TGTGCCAGCAGTTCCGAAAACCGAAGATGGGCAGGCATGAACACTGAAGCTTTCTTT.

The V gene is TRBV6-5, the J gene TRBJ2-1; D possibly corresponds to TRBD1 (6 bases). The CDR3 length is 15 residues. V was pared by 6 bases and J by 0 bases, with 12 bases between. Germline V CDR1 and CDR2: MNHEY, SVGAGI. The CDR3 DNA reads TGTGCCAGCAGAGAGGGGGAGTCCTCCTACAATGAGCAGTTCTTC. The encoded protein is CASREGESSYNEQFF.

The chain links TRBV6-6 to TRBJ2-7; TRBD1 agrees at 7 bases. From germline, CDR1 is MNHNY and CDR2 SVGAGI (reference sequence). Trimming at V came to 6 bases and at J to 3 bases, leaving 11 bases not matched to a gene. The CDR3 has 15 residues. The CDR3 loop is CASRYPGTVNYEQYF. The CDR3 bases are TGTGCCAGCAGGTACCCCGGGACAGTCAACTACGAGCAGTACTTC.

This clone has only a few counts. V is TRBV9 and J is TRBJ1-3, with D possibly TRBD1 on 5 matching bases. Germline CDR1 and CDR2: SGDLS and YYNGEE. CDR3 length: 12 amino acids. Trimming removed 5 bases at V and 2 bases at J, with 5 bases between. CDR3 in amino acids: CASRGAGNTIYF. The DNA for the CDR3 is TGTGCCAGCAGAGGGGCTGGAAACACCATATATTTT.

This chain uses TRBV6-6 with TRBJ2-7; TRBD1 aligns across 9 bases. The J segment lost 3 bases and the V segment lost 4 bases, leaving 10 bases of the junction unmatched. Germline V gene lookup returns CDR1 MNHNY and CDR2 SVGAGI (reference sequence). There are 16 residues in the CDR3. The CDR3 DNA sequence: TGTGCCAGCAGTTCTCCACAGGGGGCGTATAGCTACGAGCAGTACTTC. Encoded protein: CASSSPQGAYSYEQYF.

The V call is TRBV19, the J call TRBJ1-1; D is possibly TRBD1 (6 bases). Germline V gives CDR1 LNHDA, CDR2 SQIVND (reference sequence). The V end lost 3 bases, the J end lost 3 bases, and 8 bases lay between the germline ends. This CDR3 is built from 13 residues. The CDR3 is CASSIKGDTEAFF. The CDR3 DNA follows: TGTGCCAGTAGTATCAAGGGGGACACTGAAGCTTTCTTT.

The J gene is TRBJ1-2, the V gene TRBV6-5; possible D gene TRBD1, 5 bases. Deletions cut 11 bases from V and 6 bases from J, with 13 bases between. CDR1 is MNHEY, CDR2 SVGAGI, per germline. The CDR3 loop spans 11 amino acids. This CDR3 reads CACPGGDGYTF. CDR3 bases: TGTGCCTGTCCGGGGGGGGATGGCTACACCTTC.

This clone was detected a few times. Other DNA sequences in this specimen translate into the identical CDR3. This chain uses TRBV5-1 with TRBJ1-5; 8 positions agree with TRBD1. This CDR3 has 15 amino acids. CDR1 and CDR2 from the germline V gene are SGHRS and YFSETQ. V trimming: 0 bases; J trimming: 7 bases; junction bases outside the gene matches: 6. The CDR3 region is CASSLDGQGGQPQHF. The CDR3 DNA is TGCGCCAGCAGCTTGGACGGACAGGGTGGCCAGCCCCAGCATTTT.

V and J are TRBV11-1 and TRBJ2-3, with 10 bases fitting TRBD2. Germline V CDR1 and CDR2: SGHAT, FQDESV (reference sequence). J was trimmed by 2 bases and V by 5 bases; bases with no gene match: 4. This CDR3 has 15 amino acids. This chain's CDR3 is CASSLGLAATDTQYF. The CDR3 nucleotides are TGTGCCAGCAGCCTCGGACTAGCGGCCACAGATACGCAGTATTTT. Full variable domain (missing parts from reference TRBV11-1 and TRBJ2-3): EAEVAQSPRYKITEKSQAVAFWCDPISGHATLYWYRQILGQGPELLVQFQDESVVDDSQLPKDRFSAERLKGVDSTLKIQPAELGDSAMYLCASSLGLAATDTQYFGPGTRLTVL.

Ten or more counts support this clone. CDR3 residues: CASSIFHSLNTEAFF. CDR3 bases: TGTGCCAGTAGTATTTTTCATTCCCTGAACACTGAAGCTTTCTTT. The chain carries TRBV19 and TRBJ1-1; D call uncertain. Between the trimmed V and J ends, which lost 3 bases and 0 bases, there was a span of 11 bases. CDR3 length equals 15 residues. Germline-derived CDR1 and CDR2 are LNHDA and SQIVND (reference sequence). Full variable domain (rest looked up from reference TRBV19 and TRBJ1-1): DGGITQSPKYLFRKEGQNVTLSCEQNLNHDAMYWYRQDPGQGLRLIYYSQIVNDFQKGDIAEGYSVSREKKESFPLTVTSAQKNPTAFYLCASSIFHSLNTEAFFGQGTRLTVV.

This clone occurred once. V is TRBV29-1 and J is TRBJ2-1; 9 positions match TRBD2. Germline V gene data show CDR1 as SQVTM and CDR2 as ANQGSEA. J was trimmed by 4 bases and V by 6 bases; bases with no gene match: 7. This CDR3 spans 14 amino acids. The CDR3 loop is CSVGTSHNYNEQFF. The CDR3 DNA sequence: TGCAGCGTGGGGACTAGCCACAATTACAATGAGCAGTTCTTC.

This rearrangement joins TRBV3-1 (or the pseudogene TRBV3-2) to TRBJ1-4, with D unresolved. The V and J ends lost 3 bases and 2 bases respectively, with 10 bases between them. This CDR3 is 15 amino acids long. Germline CDR1 and CDR2: LGHDT and YNNKEL (reference sequence). The CDR3 here is CASSHRRGTNEKLFF. Here the CDR3 DNA reads TGTGCCAGCAGCCATCGCAGAGGCACTAATGAAAAACTGTTTTTT.

This clone was observed a few times. The chain recombines TRBV5-1 with TRBJ2-1, with TRBD2 as a possible D gene (6 bases). Germline lookup yields CDR1 SGHRS and CDR2 YFSETQ. V lost 0 bases, J lost 0 bases, and 10 bases lay in between. The CDR3 contains 16 residues. CDR3 protein: CASSLAGGGSYNEQFF. The CDR3 nucleotides are TGCGCCAGCAGCTTGGCCGGGGGAGGCTCCTACAATGAGCAGTTCTTC.